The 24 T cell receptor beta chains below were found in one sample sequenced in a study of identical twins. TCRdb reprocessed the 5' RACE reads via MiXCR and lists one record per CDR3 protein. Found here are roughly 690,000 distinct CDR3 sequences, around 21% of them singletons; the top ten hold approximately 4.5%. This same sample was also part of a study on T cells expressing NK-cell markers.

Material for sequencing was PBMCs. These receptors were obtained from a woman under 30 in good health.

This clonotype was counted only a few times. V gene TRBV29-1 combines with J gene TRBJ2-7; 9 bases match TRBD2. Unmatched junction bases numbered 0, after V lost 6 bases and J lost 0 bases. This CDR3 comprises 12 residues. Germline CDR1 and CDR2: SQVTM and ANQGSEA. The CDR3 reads CSVTSGSYEQYF. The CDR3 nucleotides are TGCAGCGTGACTAGCGGCTCCTACGAGCAGTACTTC.

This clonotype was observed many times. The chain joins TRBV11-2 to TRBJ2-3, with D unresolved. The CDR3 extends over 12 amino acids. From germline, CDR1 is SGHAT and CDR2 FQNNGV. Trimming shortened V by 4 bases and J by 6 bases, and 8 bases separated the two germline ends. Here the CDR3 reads CASSYRVDTQYF. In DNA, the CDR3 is TGTGCCAGCAGCTACCGTGTTGATACGCAGTATTTT.

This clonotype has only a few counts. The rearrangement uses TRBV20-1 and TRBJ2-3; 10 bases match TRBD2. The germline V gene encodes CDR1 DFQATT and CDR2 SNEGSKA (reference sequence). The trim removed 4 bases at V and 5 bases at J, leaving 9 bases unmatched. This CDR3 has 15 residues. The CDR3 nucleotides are TGCAGTGCTATGTCCCCTAGCGGGAGTGGAGATACGCAGTATTTT. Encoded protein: CSAMSPSGSGDTQYF.

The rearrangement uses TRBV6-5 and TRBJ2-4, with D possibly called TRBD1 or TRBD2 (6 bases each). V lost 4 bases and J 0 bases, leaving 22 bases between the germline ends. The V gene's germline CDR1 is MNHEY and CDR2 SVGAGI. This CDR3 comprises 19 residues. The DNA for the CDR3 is TGTGCCAGCAGTTCCTCCGGGGCATCAGAGGGGGGAGCCAAAAACATTCAGTACTTC. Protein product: CASSSSGASEGGAKNIQYF.

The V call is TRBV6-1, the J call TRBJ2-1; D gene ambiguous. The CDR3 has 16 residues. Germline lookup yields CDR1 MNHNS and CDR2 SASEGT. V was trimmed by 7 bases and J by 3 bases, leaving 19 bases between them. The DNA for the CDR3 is TGTGCCAGCACCTCTCGCCAGAGCCTGGACTACAATGAGCAGTTCTTC. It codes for CASTSRQSLDYNEQFF.

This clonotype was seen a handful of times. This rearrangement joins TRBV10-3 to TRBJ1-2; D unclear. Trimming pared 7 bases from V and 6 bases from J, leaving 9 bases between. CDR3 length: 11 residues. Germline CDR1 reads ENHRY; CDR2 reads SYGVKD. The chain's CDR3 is CAITGSDGYTF. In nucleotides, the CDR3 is TGTGCCATCACCGGATCGGATGGCTACACCTTC.

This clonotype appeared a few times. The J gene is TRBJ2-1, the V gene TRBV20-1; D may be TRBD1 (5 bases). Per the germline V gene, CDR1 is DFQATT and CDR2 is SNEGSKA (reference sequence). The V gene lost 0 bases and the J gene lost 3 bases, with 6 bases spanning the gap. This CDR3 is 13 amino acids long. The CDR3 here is CSARDQGYNEQFF. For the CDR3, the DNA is TGCAGTGCTAGAGATCAGGGCTACAATGAGCAGTTCTTC.

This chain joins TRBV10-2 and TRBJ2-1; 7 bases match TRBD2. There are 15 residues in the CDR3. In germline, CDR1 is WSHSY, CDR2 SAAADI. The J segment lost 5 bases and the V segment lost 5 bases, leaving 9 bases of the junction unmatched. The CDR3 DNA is TGCGCCAGCAGTTTGAGCGGGGCCCCGAACAATGAGCAGTTCTTC. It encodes CASSLSGAPNNEQFF.

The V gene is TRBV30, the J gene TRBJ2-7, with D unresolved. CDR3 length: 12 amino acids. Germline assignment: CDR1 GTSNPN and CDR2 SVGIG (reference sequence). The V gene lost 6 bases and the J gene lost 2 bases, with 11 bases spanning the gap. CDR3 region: CACSPVTYEQYF. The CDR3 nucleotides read TGTGCCTGCTCGCCGGTGACCTACGAGCAGTACTTC.

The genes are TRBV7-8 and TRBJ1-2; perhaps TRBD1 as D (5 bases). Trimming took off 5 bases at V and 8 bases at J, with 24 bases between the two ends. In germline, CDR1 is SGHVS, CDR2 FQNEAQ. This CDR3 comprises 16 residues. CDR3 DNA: TGTGCCAGCAGCCCGAGGTGGCGACAGTCGAAGGGAGGCTACACCTTC. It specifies CASSPRWRQSKGGYTF.

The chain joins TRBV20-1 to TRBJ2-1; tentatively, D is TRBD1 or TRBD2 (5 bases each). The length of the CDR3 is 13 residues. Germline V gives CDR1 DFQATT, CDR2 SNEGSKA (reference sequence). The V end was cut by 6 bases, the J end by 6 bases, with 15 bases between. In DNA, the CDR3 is TGCAGTGCCCGAGACACTGGGACCAATGAGCAGTTCTTC. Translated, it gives CSARDTGTNEQFF.

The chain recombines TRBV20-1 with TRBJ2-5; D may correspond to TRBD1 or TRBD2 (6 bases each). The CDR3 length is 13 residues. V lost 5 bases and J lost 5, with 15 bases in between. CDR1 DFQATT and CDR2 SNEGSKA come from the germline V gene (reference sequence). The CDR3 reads CSAARGLRETQYF. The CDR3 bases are TGCAGTGCTGCCAGGGGACTCCGGGAGACCCAGTACTTC.

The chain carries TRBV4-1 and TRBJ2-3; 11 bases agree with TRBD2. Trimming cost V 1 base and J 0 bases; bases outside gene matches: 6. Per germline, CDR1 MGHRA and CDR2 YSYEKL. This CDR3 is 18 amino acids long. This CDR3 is CASSQGVAGGPSTDTQYF. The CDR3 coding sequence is TGCGCCAGCAGCCAAGGCGTAGCGGGGGGGCCTAGCACAGATACGCAGTATTTT.

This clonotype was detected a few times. The CDR3 sequence: CASKRGWNTEAFF. CDR3 DNA: TGTGCCAGCAAAAGGGGGTGGAACACTGAAGCTTTCTTT. The chain combines TRBV25-1 with TRBJ1-1; D might be TRBD1 (6 bases). The CDR3 contains 13 residues. Germline assignment: CDR1 MGHDK and CDR2 SYGVNS. The V end was cut by 7 bases, the J end by 1 base, with 10 bases between.

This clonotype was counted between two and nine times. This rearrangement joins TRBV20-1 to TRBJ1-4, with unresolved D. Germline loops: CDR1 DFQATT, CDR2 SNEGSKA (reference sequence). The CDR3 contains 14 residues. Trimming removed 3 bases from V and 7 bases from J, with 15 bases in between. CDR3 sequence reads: CSASISGRGEKLFF. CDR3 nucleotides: TGCAGTGCTAGCATCAGTGGCCGCGGTGAAAAACTGTTTTTT.

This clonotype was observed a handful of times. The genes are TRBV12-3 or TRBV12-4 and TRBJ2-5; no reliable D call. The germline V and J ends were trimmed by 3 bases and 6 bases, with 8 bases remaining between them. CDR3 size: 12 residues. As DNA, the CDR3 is TGTGCCAGCAGTTTTACCCCCCAGACCCAGTACTTC. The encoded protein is CASSFTPQTQYF.

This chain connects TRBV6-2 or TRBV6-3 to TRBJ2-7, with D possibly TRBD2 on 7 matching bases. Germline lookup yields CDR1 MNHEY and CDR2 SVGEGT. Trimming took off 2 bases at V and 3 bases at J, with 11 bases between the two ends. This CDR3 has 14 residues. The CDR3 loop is CASSYGGALYEQYF. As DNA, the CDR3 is TGTGCCAGCAGTTACGGGGGGGCCCTCTACGAGCAGTACTTC.

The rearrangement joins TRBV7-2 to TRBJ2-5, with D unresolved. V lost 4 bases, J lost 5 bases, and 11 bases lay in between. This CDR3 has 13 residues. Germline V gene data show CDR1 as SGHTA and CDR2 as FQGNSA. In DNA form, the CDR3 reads TGTGCCAGCAGCTCTCACCAACTTGAGACCCAGTACTTC. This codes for CASSSHQLETQYF.

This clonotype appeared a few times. This CDR3 reads CASSSTRDSHQETQYF. Here the CDR3 DNA reads TGTGCCAGCAGTTCAACCCGGGACAGCCACCAAGAGACCCAGTACTTC. The J gene is TRBJ2-5, the V gene TRBV12-3 or TRBV12-4; 7 bases line up with TRBD1. This CDR3 is 16 amino acids long. The V gene end was trimmed by 4 bases and the J gene end by 0 bases; junction bases not matched to a gene: 8.

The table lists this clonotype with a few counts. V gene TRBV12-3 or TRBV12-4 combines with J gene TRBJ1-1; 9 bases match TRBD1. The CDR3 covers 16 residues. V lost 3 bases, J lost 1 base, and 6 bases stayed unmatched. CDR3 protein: CASSFSAGQGNTEAFF. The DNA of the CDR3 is TGTGCCAGCAGTTTCAGTGCGGGACAGGGGAACACTGAAGCTTTCTTT.

Written as DNA, the CDR3 is TGTGCCAGCAGCCAGGGGGCCCCAGATACGCAGTATTTT. It yields the protein CASSQGAPDTQYF. V is TRBV13 and J is TRBJ2-3, with 8 bases that match TRBD1. CDR3 length: 13 residues. After removal of 5 bases from V and 4 bases from J, the junction contained 2 bases not matched to a gene. Germline-derived CDR1 and CDR2 are PRHDT and FYEKMQ (reference sequence).

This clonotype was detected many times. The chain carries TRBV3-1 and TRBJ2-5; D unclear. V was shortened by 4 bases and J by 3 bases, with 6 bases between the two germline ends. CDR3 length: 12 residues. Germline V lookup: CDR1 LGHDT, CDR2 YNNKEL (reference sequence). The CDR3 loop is CASSRTEETQYF. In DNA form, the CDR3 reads TGTGCCAGCAGCCGGACCGAAGAGACCCAGTACTTC.

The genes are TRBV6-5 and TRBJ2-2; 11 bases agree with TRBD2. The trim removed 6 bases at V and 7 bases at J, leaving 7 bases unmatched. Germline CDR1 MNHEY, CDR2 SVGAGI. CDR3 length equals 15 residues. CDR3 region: CASRLLAGVIGELFF. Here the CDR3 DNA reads TGTGCCAGCAGGTTACTAGCGGGAGTTATCGGGGAGCTGTTTTTT.

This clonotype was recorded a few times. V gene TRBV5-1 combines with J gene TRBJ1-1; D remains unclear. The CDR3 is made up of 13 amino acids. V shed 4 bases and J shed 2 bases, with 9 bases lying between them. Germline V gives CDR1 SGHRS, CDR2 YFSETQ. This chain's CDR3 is CASSVAENTEAFF. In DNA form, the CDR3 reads TGCGCCAGCAGCGTAGCCGAAAACACTGAAGCTTTCTTT.